Sequencing of this T cell receptor (beta chain) was carried out in a study of beta chain features in type 1 diabetes. Turning to the study itself: Over all samples combined, about 99,000,000 sorted cells were examined. Broader study findings: In these data, an HLA type influence on TCRB rearrangement remained unresolved.

This clone was counted a few times. Its antigen is not known. CD45RO/CCR7/CD25/CD127/CD95/CD27 staining was used to isolate CD4+ naive, central memory, regulatory and stem cell-like memory cells by sorting. Expressed TCRB transcripts were sequenced because the isolated RNA had all been reverse transcribed beforehand. TCRdb's table, derived via immunoSEQ multiplex PCR, lists solely in-frame clones and lacks some. The sample includes under 950,000 clones, roughly 16% of them seen just once. CDR3 length: 14 amino acids. Germline assignment: CDR1 SGHRS and CDR2 YFSETQ. J gave up 2 bases and V 2 bases, and 4 bases lay outside the gene matches.

The chain recombines TRBV5-1 with TRBJ2-7; TRBD2 agrees at 7 bases. The TCR sequence derives from a woman in her late teens or twenties in good health. What was sequenced was naive CD4+ T cells from blood. In DNA form, the CDR3 reads TGCGCCAGCAGCTTAACTAGCGTCGCCTACGAGCAGTACTTC. The encoded protein is CASSLTSVAYEQYF.